This T cell receptor beta chain was profiled in a study of cytomegalovirus exposure and HLA in healthy donors. Trimming took off 8 bases at V and 0 bases at J, with 11 bases between the two ends. CDR3 length: 14 amino acids. Germline CDR1 SEHNR, CDR2 FQNEAQ (reference sequence). The PCR employed 60 Vbeta primers together with 13 Jbeta primers. Here immunoSEQ multiplex PCR was the method, and the copy in TCRdb shows in-frame clones only, minus some. This sample has about 180,000 clones, with approximately 80% found just once. The rearrangement joins TRBV7-9 to TRBJ1-5; D unresolved. The TCR sequence derives from a woman between 50 and 59 years old in good health and CMV-seronegative. The specimen sequenced was PBMCs. The CDR3 coding sequence is TGTGCCAGCGGGCGATCAGGTAGCAATCAGCCCCAGCATTTT. Encoded protein: CASGRSGSNQPQHF.